These 26 T cell receptor beta chains came from one sample sequenced in a study of PD-1 blockade in classical Hodgkin lymphoma (dated by TCRdb to between 2020 and 2021). Taken with the paper, the label for time point translates to: cycle 1 day 1 (C1D1), immediately before nivolumab initiation. All trial patients had relapsed after autologous stem cell transplantation, with cohorts A, B and C differing in prior brentuximab vedotin exposure. Libraries were built with the immunoSEQ multiplex PCR assay. The table was pulled from immuneACCESS by TCRdb, which kept in-frame rearrangements only. Such tables lose some clones; where checked, under half of the loss comes from unresolved V genes, and the rest has no known cause. The sample table contains approximately 84,000 clones; only one count was recorded for roughly 89% of them. 20% to 25% of the sample lies in the top ten. The sample in question was peripheral blood mononuclear cells (PBMCs), obtained at baseline. These receptors were collected from a human donor with classical Hodgkin lymphoma.

The V gene is TRBV12-5, the J gene TRBJ1-1, with 7 bases lining up with TRBD1. The J segment lost 2 bases and the V segment lost 7 bases, leaving 7 bases of the junction unmatched. Germline CDR1 LGHNT, CDR2 FRNRAP. This CDR3 contains 14 residues. The CDR3 is CASAMSGGNTEAFF. The DNA for the CDR3 is TGTGCTAGTGCTATGTCAGGGGGAAACACTGAAGCTTTCTTT.

This rearrangement joins TRBV4-3 to TRBJ1-2; tentatively, D is TRBD1 (5 bases). Per the germline V gene, CDR1 is LGHNA and CDR2 is YSLEER. The length of the CDR3 is 15 residues. Trimming took 1 base from V and 6 from J, leaving 15 bases between them. The CDR3 DNA sequence: TGCGCCAGCAGCCAAGGTACCGGGACTATGGATGGCTACACCTTC. Protein product: CASSQGTGTMDGYTF.

J is TRBJ2-3 and V is TRBV6-1, with a tentative D call TRBD1 (5 bases). CDR1 is MNHNS and CDR2 is SASEGT in the germline V gene. The germline V and J ends were trimmed by 2 bases and 0 bases, with 9 bases remaining between them. The CDR3 runs to 15 residues. This CDR3 is CASSENQGSTDTQYF. The CDR3 region has the DNA TGTGCCAGCAGTGAAAACCAGGGTAGCACAGATACGCAGTATTTT.

This clone came up once. The chain links TRBV5-4 to TRBJ2-1; 7 nucleotides agree with TRBD2. J lost 5 bases, V lost 0 bases, and 5 bases had no gene match. Germline CDR1 reads SGHNT; CDR2 reads YYREEE (reference sequence). There are 15 residues in the CDR3. The CDR3 DNA reads TGTGCCAGCAGCTTGGGGCGGGAGAGGCACAATGAGCAGTTCTTC. It encodes CASSLGRERHNEQFF.

This chain uses TRBV18 with TRBJ2-5; D unresolved. There are 17 residues in the CDR3. From germline, CDR1 is KGHSH and CDR2 LQKENI. Trimming took 3 bases from V and 4 from J, leaving 21 bases between them. CDR3 loop: CASSPHTRGEARETQYF. The CDR3 DNA sequence: TGTGCCAGCTCACCTCACACCCGCGGAGAGGCGCGAGAGACCCAGTACTTC.

This sequence joins TRBV7-9 and TRBJ1-2; the match to TRBD1 covers 9 bases. Per the germline V gene, CDR1 is SEHNR and CDR2 is FQNEAQ (reference sequence). This CDR3 comprises 16 residues. V lost 3 bases, J lost 4 bases, and 9 bases stayed unmatched. The CDR3 reads CASSLSVDRGIYGYTF. CDR3 DNA sequence: TGTGCCAGCAGCTTGAGTGTCGACAGGGGGATCTATGGCTACACCTTC.

This clone showed up just once. The rearrangement links TRBV21-1 to TRBJ1-2; the table's TRBD1 call for D was not verified on the DNA. TRBV21-1 is tagged as a pseudogene. CDR3 length equals 19 residues. Here the CDR3 DNA reads TGTGCCAGCAGCGAGGGGGGGCCGGCCGGGACAGGATCTAACTATGGCTACACCTTC. Encoded protein: CASSEGGPAGTGSNYGYTF.

This rearrangement joins TRBV5-1 to TRBJ2-1; perhaps TRBD1 as D (5 bases). V was shortened by 2 bases and J by 2 bases, with 11 bases between the two germline ends. The CDR3 extends over 15 amino acids. Germline V gives CDR1 SGHRS, CDR2 YFSETQ. This CDR3 is CASSLQATTYNEQFF. In DNA, the CDR3 is TGCGCCAGCAGCTTACAGGCCACCACCTACAATGAGCAGTTCTTC.

This clone was found once. A read error may account for a junction end that differs from germline. The V and J genes are TRBV4-2 and TRBJ2-7; perhaps D is TRBD1 or TRBD2 (5 bases each). This CDR3 has 13 residues. Germline V lookup: CDR1 LGHNA, CDR2 YNFKEQ. CDR3: CASRDQSSYEQYF. The CDR3 DNA sequence: TGTGCGAGCAGGGACCAGAGCTCCTACGAGCAGTACTTC.

V usage is TRBV18 and J usage is TRBJ1-2; D is unresolved. V was trimmed by 0 bases and J by 8 bases, leaving 16 bases between them. CDR3 size: 15 residues. Germline loops: CDR1 KGHSH, CDR2 LQKENI. CDR3 coding DNA: TGTGCCAGCTCACCACCCTCAGTCCAGATAGGCGGCTACACCTTC. Translation: CASSPPSVQIGGYTF.

This chain links TRBV6-6 with TRBJ2-5, with TRBD2 identical over 7 bases. The V segment lost 11 bases and the J segment 4 bases; nucleotides outside the gene matches: 4. Per germline, CDR1 MNHNY and CDR2 SVGAGI (reference sequence). This CDR3 contains 11 residues. CDR3 sequence (DNA): TGTGCCGGCGGGACTACAGAGACCCAGTACTTC. Translated: CAGGTTETQYF.

The chain is built from TRBV7-9 and TRBJ2-5; 7 nucleotides agree with TRBD2. This CDR3 is built from 17 residues. Losses at the gene ends were 3 bases for V and 1 base for J; bases not matched to a gene: 11. Germline CDR1 is SEHNR and CDR2 is FQNEAQ (reference sequence). Here the CDR3 reads CASSLFLLAEIQETQYF. The DNA for the CDR3 is TGTGCCAGCAGCTTGTTTCTGCTAGCGGAGATCCAAGAGACCCAGTACTTC.

This clone appeared once. V is TRBV30 and J is TRBJ1-1; D remains ambiguous. Trimming removed 3 bases from V and 8 bases from J, with 19 bases in between. The germline CDR1 and CDR2 sequences are GTSNPN and SVGIG (reference sequence). This CDR3 has 14 amino acids. CDR3 sequence reads: CAWSSQRITSEAFF. DNA of the CDR3: TGTGCCTGGAGCTCTCAGCGAATTACATCGGAAGCTTTCTTT.

The rearrangement joins TRBV5-1 to TRBJ2-7; tentative D call: TRBD1 (7 bases). Trimming took off 0 bases at V and 6 bases at J, with 13 bases between the two ends. CDR1 and CDR2 from the germline V gene are SGHRS and YFSETQ. The CDR3 has 14 residues. The CDR3 here is CASSLVSGGGEQYF. The CDR3, as DNA: TGCGCCAGCAGCTTGGTGTCAGGGGGAGGCGAGCAGTACTTC.

The chain combines TRBV30 with TRBJ2-7; TRBD1 agrees at 8 bases. V shed 4 bases and J 3 bases; nucleotides not matched to a gene: 8. Germline-derived CDR1 and CDR2 are GTSNPN and SVGIG (reference sequence). The length of the CDR3 is 14 residues. The CDR3 loop is CAWTRTGKDYEQYF. DNA of the CDR3: TGTGCCTGGACCCGGACAGGGAAAGACTACGAGCAGTACTTC. The whole variable domain, filled in from reference TRBV30 and TRBJ2-7, reads SQTIHQWPATLVQPVGSPLSLECTVEGTSNPNLYWYRQAAGRGLQLLFYSVGIGQISSEVPQNLSASRPQDRQFILSSKKLLLSDSGFYLCAWTRTGKDYEQYFGPGTRLTVT.

The CDR3 region is CASSPATGSYEQYF. The CDR3 DNA sequence: TGTGCCAGCTCACCAGCGACAGGCTCCTACGAGCAGTACTTC. The chain carries TRBV18 and TRBJ2-7; D is possibly TRBD1 (6 bases). The V and J ends lost 2 bases and 0 bases respectively, with 8 bases between them. CDR1 is KGHSH and CDR2 is LQKENI in the germline V gene. This CDR3 is 14 amino acids long.

V and J are TRBV19 and TRBJ2-2, with D perhaps matching TRBD1 (5 bases). With 8 bases removed from V and 0 bases from J, the gap between germline ends came to 16 bases. The CDR3 loop spans 16 amino acids. The germline CDR1 and CDR2 sequences are LNHDA and SQIVND (reference sequence). CDR3 sequence: CASRPVGAPNTGELFF. The CDR3 DNA reads TGTGCCAGTCGACCGGTTGGGGCCCCGAACACCGGGGAGCTGTTTTTT.

The rearrangement uses TRBV10-3 and TRBJ2-7, with D perhaps being TRBD1 or TRBD2 (5 bases each). Germline-derived CDR1 and CDR2 are ENHRY and SYGVKD. Trimming removed 3 bases at V and 3 bases at J, with 21 bases between. The length of the CDR3 is 17 residues. The CDR3 coding sequence is TGTGCCATCAGTGAATCTTTTGAAGTAGGGGAGATCTACGAGCAGTACTTC. It yields the protein CAISESFEVGEIYEQYF.

This clone was detected only once. The chain recombines TRBV10-2 with TRBJ1-2; no clear D gene. V was clipped by 4 bases and J by 2 bases, with 8 bases between them. The germline gives CDR1 WSHSY, CDR2 SAAADI. The CDR3 contains 13 residues. CDR3 in amino acids: CASSVTANYGYTF. CDR3 nucleotide sequence: TGCGCCAGCAGTGTTACAGCAAACTATGGCTACACCTTC.

The CDR3 sequence is CASSYSVTSGSYEQYF. The CDR3 region has the DNA TGTGCCAGCAGTTACTCCGTCACTAGCGGGAGCTACGAGCAGTACTTC. The chain couples TRBV6-5 to TRBJ2-7; 11 bases are shared with TRBD2. The CDR3 covers 16 residues. CDR1 MNHEY and CDR2 SVGAGI come from the germline V gene. The J segment lost 3 bases and the V segment lost 0 bases, leaving 4 bases of the junction unmatched.

The CDR3 reads CASSLHPRGQTNEKLFF. The DNA for the CDR3 is TGTGCCAGCAGTTTACACCCAAGGGGGCAGACGAATGAAAAACTGTTTTTT. This sequence joins TRBV28 and TRBJ1-4; 7 bases match TRBD1. V lost 2 bases and J lost 5; bases outside the gene matches: 11. The CDR3 extends over 17 amino acids. Per germline, CDR1 MDHEN and CDR2 SYDVKM.

The CDR3 loop reads CARSRRQGFQETQYF. The CDR3 DNA sequence: TGTGCCAGAAGCCGACGACAGGGATTCCAAGAGACCCAGTACTTC. V gene TRBV5-3 combines with J gene TRBJ2-5, with 7 bases lining up with TRBD1. TRBV5-3 is assigned to the ORF class and has an uncertain function. The CDR3 spans 15 residues. V shed 4 bases, J shed 1 base, and the junction held 7 bases outside the gene matches.

This clone was counted a few times. V is TRBV28 and J is TRBJ1-5; the D is unclear. The germline V gene has CDR1 MDHEN and CDR2 SYDVKM. The ends were cut back, 7 bases at V and 3 bases at J, with 16 bases in the middle. This CDR3 comprises 15 residues. The CDR3 spells CASNRPGISNQPQHF. The CDR3, as DNA: TGTGCCAGCAATCGGCCGGGGATTTCCAATCAGCCCCAGCATTTT.

This clone has just one count. The chain joins TRBV7-6 to TRBJ2-2, with TRBD1 matching over 9 bases. Germline V gives CDR1 SGHVS, CDR2 FNYEAQ. The V segment lost 5 bases and the J segment 3 bases; nucleotides outside the gene matches: 4. The CDR3 totals 15 residues. The CDR3 coding sequence is TGTGCCAGCAGCCGACAGGGGGGTTACACCGGGGAGCTGTTTTTT. It codes for CASSRQGGYTGELFF.

The chain links TRBV29-1 to TRBJ1-3; D ambiguous. V shed 5 bases and J shed 0 bases, with 20 bases lying between them. Germline V gene data show CDR1 as SQVTM and CDR2 as ANQGSEA. The CDR3 contains 17 residues. DNA for the CDR3: TGCAGCGTTCAAAGTATTCGGGGAGGCTCCTCTGGAAACACCATATATTTT. Translating it yields CSVQSIRGGSSGNTIYF.

The genes are TRBV5-1 and TRBJ1-1; no reliable D call. The V end was cut by 0 bases, the J end by 2 bases, with 5 bases between. The CDR3 extends over 13 amino acids. Germline loops: CDR1 SGHRS, CDR2 YFSETQ. CDR3 DNA: TGCGCCAGCAGCTTGGGCATTAACACTGAAGCTTTCTTT. Encoded protein: CASSLGINTEAFF.